The source of this TCR beta chain is a study of T-cell reconstitution after alpha-beta-depleted transplantation in children. This CDR3 contains 14 residues. The germline gives CDR1 LNHDA, CDR2 SQIVND (reference sequence). V lost 6 bases to trimming and J lost 3 bases, with 15 bases between them. This clonotype was found many times. Unique molecular identifiers tagged the TCRbeta library. Using its own MiXCR run on the PCR reads, TCRdb lists one record per CDR3 protein. The sample has some 200,000 distinct CDR3 sequences; approximately 9.7% are singletons. The chain combines TRBV19 with TRBJ2-7; TRBD2 might be the D (5 bases). The TCR was taken from a human donor who donated a stem cell graft to a child with SCID. Sequences were derived from PBMCs from the stem cell graft donor, sampled from the stem cell graft. In DNA, the CDR3 is TGTGCCAGTAGCCTCTTGGACGAGGGCTACGAGCAGTACTTC. It encodes CASSLLDEGYEQYF. The full variable domain, rest sourced from reference TRBV19 and TRBJ2-7, is DGGITQSPKYLFRKEGQNVTLSCEQNLNHDAMYWYRQDPGQGLRLIYYSQIVNDFQKGDIAEGYSVSREKKESFPLTVTSAQKNPTAFYLCASSLLDEGYEQYFGPGTRLTVT.